Listed below are T cell receptor beta chains from one sample, sequenced in a study of spatial heterogeneity in lung cancer. TCRdb passed the 5' RACE reads through MiXCR, listing each CDR3 protein once. The data show 85,000 to 100,000 distinct CDR3 sequences, over 9.5% seen once. Source: PBMCs, taken at surgery. These TCRs come from a male donor with early-stage non-small cell lung cancer. Both conserved end residues are part of each CDR3. The D gene is left open where the match is weak. Clone size is not always given. Where it is, it says once, few, many or a class for expanded clones.

j_call v_call clone_size d_call cdr3_aa cdr3_nt
TRBJ2-1 TRBV12-3/TRBV12-4 once NA CASRPDGVSEQFF TGTGCCAGCAGGCCAGACGGGGTCAGTGAGCAGTTCTTC
TRBJ2-6 TRBV5-1 NA NA CASSRDSGANVLTF TGCGCCAGCAGCCGAGACTCTGGGGCCAACGTCCTGACTTTC
TRBJ1-1 TRBV10-1 few NA CASSAGRMNTEAFF TGCGCCAGCAGTGCTGGCAGGATGAACACTGAAGCTTTCTTT
TRBJ2-2 TRBV5-1 NA NA CASSFEGGELFF TGCGCCAGCAGCTTCGAGGGCGGGGAGCTGTTTTTT
TRBJ2-6 TRBV14 NA NA CASSRIGVGSGANVLTF TGTGCCAGCAGCCGCATAGGAGTCGGATCTGGGGCCAACGTCCTGACTTTC
TRBJ2-2 TRBV11-2 few NA CASSLGPRNTGELFF TGTGCCAGCAGCTTAGGGCCAAGGAACACCGGGGAGCTGTTTTTT
TRBJ2-1 TRBV27 many NA CASTEGNEQFF TGTGCCAGCACGGAGGGAAATGAGCAGTTCTTC
TRBJ1-2 TRBV7-2 few TRBD1 CASSPATGPYGYTF TGTGCCAGCAGCCCCGCGACAGGGCCCTATGGCTACACCTTC
TRBJ2-6 TRBV28 few NA CASSSITSTSGANVLTF TGTGCCAGCAGCTCAATTACCTCTACCTCTGGGGCCAACGTCCTGACTTTC
TRBJ2-3 TRBV5-1 few TRBD2 CASSIRLAGADTQYF TGCGCCAGCAGCATCAGACTAGCGGGAGCAGATACGCAGTATTTT
TRBJ2-3 TRBV7-9 NA NA CASSLGDPLTDTQYF TGTGCCAGCAGCTTAGGGGACCCCCTCACAGATACGCAGTATTTT
TRBJ2-7 TRBV24-1 many TRBD1 CATSDPGQGSYEQYF TGTGCCACCAGTGACCCGGGACAGGGGTCCTACGAGCAGTACTTC
TRBJ2-2 TRBV7-9 few NA CASSLSSEGRRELFF TGTGCCAGCAGCTTATCTAGCGAGGGTCGGAGGGAGCTGTTTTTT
TRBJ2-3 TRBV7-2 many NA CASSLWTPDTQYF TGTGCCAGCAGCCTCTGGACCCCAGATACGCAGTATTTT
TRBJ2-2 TRBV10-3 NA TRBD2 CAISAAGTSRGNGELFF TGTGCCATCAGTGCCGCCGGGACTAGCCGTGGGAACGGGGAGCTGTTTTTT
TRBJ2-5 TRBV6-5 few NA CASSYLGHKETQYF TGTGCCAGCAGTTACTTGGGACATAAAGAGACCCAGTACTTC
TRBJ2-2 TRBV5-1 NA NA CASRIPGVDTGELFF TGCGCCAGCAGAATTCCTGGGGTCGACACCGGGGAGCTGTTTTTT
TRBJ1-1 TRBV5-1 NA NA CASSRALNTEAFF TGCGCCAGCAGCCGCGCCCTGAACACTGAAGCTTTCTTT
TRBJ1-1 TRBV5-5 few NA CASSFVQVGVKAFF TGTGCCAGCAGCTTTGTACAGGTCGGTGTGAAAGCTTTCTTT
TRBJ2-3 TRBV15 many TRBD2 CATSRDSASGTDTQYF TGTGCCACCAGCAGAGATTCGGCTAGCGGTACAGATACGCAGTATTTT
TRBJ2-3 TRBV12-3/TRBV12-4 NA NA CASSFELRPSTDTQYF TGTGCCAGCAGTTTTGAATTGCGCCCGAGCACAGATACGCAGTATTTT
TRBJ2-6 TRBV12-3/TRBV12-4 few NA CASSPTSSGANVLTF TGTGCCAGCAGCCCAACAAGTTCTGGGGCCAACGTCCTGACTTTC
TRBJ2-6 TRBV5-5 few NA CASSFGNGANVLTF TGTGCCAGCAGCTTCGGCAATGGGGCCAACGTCCTGACTTTC
TRBJ2-5 TRBV20-1 few TRBD1 CSARTTGAGETQYF TGCAGTGCTAGGACGACAGGGGCCGGAGAGACCCAGTACTTC
TRBJ2-2 TRBV6-5 few NA CASTPGAGELFF TGTGCCAGCACCCCAGGGGCCGGGGAGCTGTTTTTT
TRBJ1-5 TRBV6-2/TRBV6-3 NA TRBD1 CASSRGQSNQPQHF TGTGCCAGCAGCCGGGGACAGTCCAATCAGCCCCAGCATTTT
TRBJ2-5 TRBV11-2 NA TRBD1 CASSPRTGTETQYF TGTGCCAGCAGCCCCAGGACAGGGACGGAGACCCAGTACTTC
TRBJ1-4 TRBV12-3/TRBV12-4 NA NA CASSARWSARGQSGEKLFF TGTGCCAGCAGCGCACGCTGGAGCGCCCGAGGACAGTCTGGTGAAAAACTGTTTTTT
TRBJ1-5 TRBV12-3/TRBV12-4 NA NA CASSFGGLNQPQHF TGTGCCAGCAGTTTTGGGGGGCTTAATCAGCCCCAGCATTTT
TRBJ2-3 TRBV7-9 few NA CASSLVGTTDTQYF TGTGCCAGCAGCTTAGTAGGGACCACAGATACGCAGTATTTT
TRBJ2-7 TRBV28 many TRBD1 CASSLDRVYEQYF TGTGCCAGCAGTTTAGACAGGGTGTACGAGCAGTACTTC
TRBJ2-1 TRBV6-5 few NA CASTKRGPYNEQFF TGTGCCAGCACTAAACGGGGGCCTTACAATGAGCAGTTCTTC
TRBJ2-3 TRBV4-3 NA TRBD2 CASSHGLGRGTDTQYF TGCGCCAGCAGCCATGGACTAGGCAGGGGCACAGATACGCAGTATTTT
TRBJ1-4 TRBV29-1 many NA CSAWTSDGEKLFF TGCAGCGCTTGGACATCGGACGGTGAAAAACTGTTTTTT
TRBJ1-1 TRBV7-9 few NA CASSLAGRTEAFF TGTGCCAGCAGCTTAGCAGGGCGTACTGAAGCTTTCTTT
TRBJ1-1 TRBV14 few NA CASSQDLTAGMNTEAFF TGTGCCAGCAGCCAAGACCTTACGGCGGGCATGAACACTGAAGCTTTCTTT
TRBJ2-7 TRBV20-1 NA NA CSARLGGYEQYF TGCAGTGCTCGCCTGGGAGGTTACGAGCAGTACTTC
TRBJ1-3 TRBV27 few NA CASKPGTGRSGNTIYF TGTGCCAGCAAACCTGGTACAGGGCGCTCTGGAAACACCATATATTTT
TRBJ2-4 TRBV2 many NA CASRARVGKNIQYF TGTGCCAGCAGGGCCCGGGTTGGCAAAAACATTCAGTACTTC
TRBJ2-3 TRBV6-5 few TRBD2 CASSSTSGTIDTQYF TGTGCCAGCAGTTCGACTAGCGGCACGATAGATACGCAGTATTTT